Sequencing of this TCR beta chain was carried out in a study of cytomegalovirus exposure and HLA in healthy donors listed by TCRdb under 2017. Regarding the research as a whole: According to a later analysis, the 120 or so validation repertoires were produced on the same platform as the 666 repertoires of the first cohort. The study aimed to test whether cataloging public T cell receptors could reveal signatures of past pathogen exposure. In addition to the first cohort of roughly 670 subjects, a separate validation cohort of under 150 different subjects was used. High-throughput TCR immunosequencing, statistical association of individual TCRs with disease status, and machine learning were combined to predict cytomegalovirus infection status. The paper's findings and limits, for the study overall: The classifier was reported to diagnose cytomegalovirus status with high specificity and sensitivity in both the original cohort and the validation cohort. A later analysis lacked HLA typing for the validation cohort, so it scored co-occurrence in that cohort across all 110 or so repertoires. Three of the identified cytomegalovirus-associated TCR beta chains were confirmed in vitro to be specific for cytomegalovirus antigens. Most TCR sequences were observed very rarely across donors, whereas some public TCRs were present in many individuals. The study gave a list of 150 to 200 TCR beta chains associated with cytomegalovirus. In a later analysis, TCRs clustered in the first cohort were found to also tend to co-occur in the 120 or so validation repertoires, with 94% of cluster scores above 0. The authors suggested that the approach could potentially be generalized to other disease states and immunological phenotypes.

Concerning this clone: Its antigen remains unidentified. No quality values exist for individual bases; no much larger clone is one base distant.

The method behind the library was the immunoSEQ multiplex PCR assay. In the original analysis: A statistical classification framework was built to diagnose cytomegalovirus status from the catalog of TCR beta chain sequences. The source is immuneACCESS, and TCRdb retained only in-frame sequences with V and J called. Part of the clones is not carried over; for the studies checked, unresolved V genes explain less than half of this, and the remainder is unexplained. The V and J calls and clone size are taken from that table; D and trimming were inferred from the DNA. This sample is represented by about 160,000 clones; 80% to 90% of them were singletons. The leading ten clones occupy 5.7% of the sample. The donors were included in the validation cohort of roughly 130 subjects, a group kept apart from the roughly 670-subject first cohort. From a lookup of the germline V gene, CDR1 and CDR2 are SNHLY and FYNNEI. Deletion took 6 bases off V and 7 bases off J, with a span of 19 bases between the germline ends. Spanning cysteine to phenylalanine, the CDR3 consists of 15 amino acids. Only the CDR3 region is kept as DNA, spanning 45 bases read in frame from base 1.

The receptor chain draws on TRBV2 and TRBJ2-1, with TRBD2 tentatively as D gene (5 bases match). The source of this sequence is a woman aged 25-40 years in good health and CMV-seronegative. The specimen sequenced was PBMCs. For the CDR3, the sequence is CASRFTSGGLNEQFF. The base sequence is TGTGCCAGCAGGTTTACGAGTGGAGGCTTGAATGAGCAGTTCTTC. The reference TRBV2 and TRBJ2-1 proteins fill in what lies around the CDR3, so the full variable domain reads EPEVTQTPSHQVTQMGQEVILRCVPISNHLYFYWYRQILGQKVEFLVSFYNNEISEKSEIFDDQFSVERPDGSNFTLKIRSTKLEDSAMYFCASRFTSGGLNEQFFGPGTRLTVL.